Below, one TCR beta chain is given with its context. The sample originates from a study of blood T cell repertoires in COVID-19. Trimming left V 0 bases short and J 2 bases short, with 11 bases between. Germline values: CDR1 SNHLY, CDR2 FYNNEI. CDR3 size: 16 residues. Generated by immunoSEQ multiplex PCR, the TCRdb table keeps only in-frame clones and is missing some. Of a few hundred thousand clones detected, approximately 85% appear once; the ten largest clones hold 3.5% to 5.5%. The V gene is TRBV2, the J gene TRBJ2-1, with D perhaps matching TRBD1 (6 bases). The sequence was obtained from a woman aged 30 to 39 who had recovered from COVID-19. What was sequenced was PBMCs or T cells enriched from blood (not recorded which). The CDR3 DNA reads as TGTGCCAGCAGTGAAGCGAACAGGGAAGCCTACAATGAGCAGTTCTTC. It encodes CASSEANREAYNEQFF.